These 25 T cell receptor beta chains originate from one sample sequenced in a study of control samples from healthy donors and cancer patients. Assay used: immunoSEQ multiplex PCR; TCRdb lists only in-frame clones, some missing. The data hold roughly 54,000 clones, with almost 96% observed a single time. The sample was blood. Receptor source: a woman in her 30s in good health.

V usage is TRBV27 and J usage is TRBJ1-4; D might be TRBD1 (6 bases). Between the trimmed V and J ends, which lost 6 bases and 7 bases, there was a span of 12 bases. The germline CDR1 and CDR2 sequences are MNHEY and SMNVEV (reference sequence). The CDR3 contains 13 residues. CDR3 loop: CASSYRQAEKLFF. In DNA form, the CDR3 reads TGTGCCAGCAGCTACCGACAGGCTGAAAAACTGTTTTTT.

The V gene is TRBV7-8, the J gene TRBJ2-7; D ambiguous. Trimming left V 1 base short and J 0 bases short, with 7 bases between. The germline V gene has CDR1 SGHVS and CDR2 FQNEAQ. CDR3 size: 14 residues. The CDR3 sequence is CASSLGVYSYEQYF. The CDR3 DNA sequence: TGTGCCAGCAGCTTAGGGGTCTACTCCTACGAGCAGTACTTC.

V and J are TRBV27 and TRBJ2-3; 8 nucleotides agree with TRBD1. V trimming: 4 bases; J trimming: 10 bases; junction bases outside the gene matches: 7. Per the germline V gene, CDR1 is MNHEY and CDR2 is SMNVEV (reference sequence). The CDR3 totals 13 residues. CDR3 residues: CASSSIDRGPQYF. CDR3 sequence (DNA): TGTGCCAGCAGTTCCATCGACAGGGGTCCGCAGTATTTT.

For this clone: The sample holds other DNA sequences that translate to the same CDR3. This chain connects TRBV9 to TRBJ2-3, with D possibly matching TRBD2 (6 bases). The CDR3 runs 13 residues. Germline assignment: CDR1 SGDLS and CDR2 YYNGEE. The germline V and J ends were trimmed by 6 bases and 1 base, with 9 bases remaining between them. For the CDR3, the DNA is TGTGCCAGCACCCCGGGGGGCACAGATACGCAGTATTTT. As protein: CASTPGGTDTQYF.

This chain connects TRBV30 to TRBJ1-5; D not certain. Germline V gene data show CDR1 as GTSNPN and CDR2 as SVGIG (reference sequence). The V end was cut by 3 bases, the J end by 2 bases, with 8 bases between. The CDR3 contains 13 residues. CDR3: CAWREFGNQPQHF. CDR3 DNA: TGTGCCTGGAGGGAGTTCGGCAATCAGCCCCAGCATTTT.

The sample holds one count of this clone. The chain joins TRBV5-1 to TRBJ2-1, with D possibly being TRBD1 (6 bases). The CDR3 loop spans 16 amino acids. From germline, CDR1 is SGHRS and CDR2 YFSETQ. V was pared by 4 bases and J by 2 bases, with 16 bases between. The CDR3 nucleotides are TGCGCCAGCAGCCTTGGGTTGGGGGCGCCCTACAATGAGCAGTTCTTC. Its translation: CASSLGLGAPYNEQFF. Drawing the rest from reference TRBV5-1 and TRBJ2-1, the complete variable domain is KAGVTQTPRYLIKTRGQQVTLSCSPISGHRSVSWYQQTPGQGLQFLFEYFSETQRNKGNFPGRFSGRQFSNSRSEMNVSTLELGDSALYLCASSLGLGAPYNEQFFGPGTRLTVL.

The chain recombines TRBV28 with TRBJ1-5, with D unresolved. Germline V CDR1 and CDR2: MDHEN, SYDVKM. The CDR3 spans 15 residues. The V and J ends lost 3 bases and 1 base respectively, with 10 bases between them. In DNA form, the CDR3 reads TGTGCCAGCAGTTTTATCCAGTCAAGCAATCAGCCCCAGCATTTT. Residues: CASSFIQSSNQPQHF. Filled out from reference TRBV28 and TRBJ1-5, the complete variable domain reads DVKVTQSSRYLVKRTGEKVFLECVQDMDHENMFWYRQDPGLGLRLIYFSYDVKMKEKGDIPEGYSVSREKKERFSLILESASTNQTSMYLCASSFIQSSNQPQHFGDGTRLSIL.

This clone occurred once. The chain carries TRBV28 and TRBJ1-4; D call uncertain. Trimming took 6 bases from V and 8 from J, leaving 16 bases between them. The CDR3 covers 14 residues. The germline V gene encodes CDR1 MDHEN and CDR2 SYDVKM. The CDR3 region is CASSSLGRREKLFF. The DNA of the CDR3 is TGTGCCAGCAGCTCCTTAGGGCGGAGAGAAAAACTGTTTTTT. The whole variable domain, remainder taken from reference TRBV28 and TRBJ1-4, is DVKVTQSSRYLVKRTGEKVFLECVQDMDHENMFWYRQDPGLGLRLIYFSYDVKMKEKGDIPEGYSVSREKKERFSLILESASTNQTSMYLCASSSLGRREKLFFGSGTQLSVL.

The V call is TRBV6-9, the J call TRBJ2-1; no reliable D call. In germline, CDR1 is MNHGY, CDR2 SVAAGI. Trimming cost V 7 bases and J 0 bases, with 10 bases left between them. The CDR3 is 14 residues long. CDR3 sequence reads: CASMSQHSYNEQFF. CDR3 sequence (DNA): TGTGCCAGCATGAGCCAACACTCCTACAATGAGCAGTTCTTC.

This clone was picked up one time. V is TRBV27 and J is TRBJ2-7, with 10 positions matching TRBD2. The CDR3 is 15 amino acids. The germline CDR1 and CDR2 sequences are MNHEY and SMNVEV (reference sequence). The J segment lost 2 bases and the V segment lost 4 bases, leaving 5 bases of the junction unmatched. CDR3 bases: TGTGCCAGCAGTTGGCAGCGGGAGGGGCCCTACGAGCAGTACTTC. Its protein is CASSWQREGPYEQYF.

The chain joins TRBV4-1 to TRBJ1-6; maybe TRBD1 (5 bases). CDR3 length: 17 residues. Germline V CDR1 and CDR2: MGHRA, YSYEKL. V was cut by 1 base and J by 7 bases, with 17 bases left in between. The CDR3 loop reads CASSQVRGSFTNSPLHF. Here the CDR3 DNA reads TGCGCCAGCAGCCAAGTGAGGGGATCTTTCACAAATTCACCCCTCCACTTT.

The genes are TRBV5-6 and TRBJ2-7; no clear D. Germline V gives CDR1 SGHDT, CDR2 YYEEEE. The CDR3 length is 14 residues. The V end lost 1 base, the J end lost 3 bases, and 11 bases lay between the germline ends. The CDR3 DNA reads TGTGCCAGCAGCTTGCGATTGCGTTACTACGAGCAGTACTTC. The encoded protein is CASSLRLRYYEQYF.

The chain combines TRBV9 with TRBJ1-1; 11 positions match TRBD1. With V trimmed by 4 bases and J by 1 base, 12 bases remained unmatched. The CDR3 has 18 residues. From germline, CDR1 is SGDLS and CDR2 YYNGEE. The CDR3 sequence is CASSNPRTGGEGNTEAFF. In nucleotides, the CDR3 is TGTGCCAGCAGCAACCCCCGGACAGGGGGCGAGGGGAACACTGAAGCTTTCTTT.

V and J are TRBV28 and TRBJ2-5; 12 bases are shared with TRBD2. Losses at the gene ends were 6 bases for V and 2 bases for J; bases not matched to a gene: 4. This CDR3 spans 15 amino acids. Germline CDR1 and CDR2: MDHEN and SYDVKM. This CDR3 is CASSRLAGEQETQYF. In DNA form, the CDR3 reads TGTGCCAGCAGCAGACTAGCGGGAGAACAAGAGACCCAGTACTTC.

This chain connects TRBV7-9 to TRBJ1-1, with TRBD1 matching over 7 bases. The CDR3 has 15 amino acids. V shed 0 bases and J 5 bases; nucleotides not matched to a gene: 6. The germline V gene has CDR1 SEHNR and CDR2 FQNEAQ (reference sequence). The CDR3 loop is CASSLAGAGGTEAFF. The CDR3 bases are TGTGCCAGCAGCTTAGCGGGGGCAGGGGGGACTGAAGCTTTCTTT.

This clone was picked up one time. The CDR3 reads CASSPPGQSSGNTIYF. The CDR3, as DNA: TGCGCCAGCAGCCCGCCGGGACAGAGCTCTGGAAACACCATATATTTT. The chain uses TRBV4-1 and TRBJ1-3; 7 bases align to TRBD1. The CDR3 length is 16 residues. The ends lost 4 bases at V and 0 bases at J; junction bases unmatched: 6. Germline CDR1 MGHRA, CDR2 YSYEKL.

J is TRBJ1-4 and V is TRBV4-1; D remains unclear. The CDR3 is 13 residues long. The germline V and J ends were trimmed by 5 bases and 7 bases, with 11 bases remaining between them. Germline assignment: CDR1 MGHRA and CDR2 YSYEKL. The CDR3 region is CASSRVVGEKLFF. The DNA of the CDR3 is TGCGCCAGCAGCAGGGTGGTGGGTGAAAAACTGTTTTTT.

V is TRBV19 and J is TRBJ1-5; 10 bases line up with TRBD1. Germline V gene lookup returns CDR1 LNHDA and CDR2 SQIVND (reference sequence). CDR3 size: 19 residues. The junction had 13 bases not matched to a gene; V was cut back by 5 bases and J by 0 bases. The CDR3 protein is CASSSTGGALLYSNQPQHF. CDR3 DNA sequence: TGTGCCAGTAGTTCGACAGGGGGCGCATTACTCTATAGCAATCAGCCCCAGCATTTT. The variable domain in full, with the rest retrieved from reference TRBV19 and TRBJ1-5, is DGGITQSPKYLFRKEGQNVTLSCEQNLNHDAMYWYRQDPGQGLRLIYYSQIVNDFQKGDIAEGYSVSREKKESFPLTVTSAQKNPTAFYLCASSSTGGALLYSNQPQHFGDGTRLSIL.

This rearrangement joins TRBV5-4 to TRBJ2-1, with TRBD2 matching 14 bases. This CDR3 spans 17 amino acids. Trimming cost V 4 bases and J 9 bases; bases outside gene matches: 12. Germline CDR1 and CDR2: SGHNT and YYREEE (reference sequence). In nucleotides, the CDR3 is TGTGCCAGCAGCGCTAACTCCGGACTAGCGGGAGGAGGTGAGCAGTTCTTC. This encodes CASSANSGLAGGGEQFF.

This rearrangement joins TRBV6-5 to TRBJ1-1; D unresolved. Trimming pared 6 bases from V and 0 bases from J, leaving 14 bases between. CDR3 length: 15 amino acids. CDR1 is MNHEY, CDR2 SVGAGI, per germline. The CDR3 spells CASSSSAIMNTEAFF. In DNA, the CDR3 is TGTGCCAGCAGCTCGTCCGCAATCATGAACACTGAAGCTTTCTTT.

The chain links TRBV19 to TRBJ2-7; 13 positions match TRBD2. Trimming took 0 bases from V and 3 from J; bases not matched to a gene: 5. From germline, CDR1 is LNHDA and CDR2 SQIVND (reference sequence). This CDR3 contains 17 residues. CDR3: CASSIELAGGRFYEQYF. CDR3 coding DNA: TGTGCCAGTAGTATAGAACTAGCGGGAGGGCGCTTCTACGAGCAGTACTTC.

V gene TRBV4-2 combines with J gene TRBJ2-7, with D tentatively TRBD1 (6 bases). CDR3 size: 14 residues. V was cut by 4 bases and J by 3 bases, with 13 bases left in between. Germline V lookup: CDR1 LGHNA, CDR2 YNFKEQ. The CDR3 spells CASSPTTGSYEQYF. Written as DNA, the CDR3 is TGTGCCAGCAGCCCCACCACAGGGAGCTACGAGCAGTACTTC.

The J gene is TRBJ2-1, the V gene TRBV5-4, with 16 bases identical to TRBD2. The CDR3 length is 13 residues. CDR1 SGHNT and CDR2 YYREEE come from the germline V gene (reference sequence). V was pared by 4 bases and J by 14 bases, with 3 bases of the junction left unmatched. Here the CDR3 reads CASSGTSGREKFF. The CDR3 DNA sequence: TGTGCCAGCAGCGGGACTAGCGGGAGGGAAAAGTTCTTC.

The rearrangement joins TRBV29-1 to TRBJ2-2; 9 bases line up with TRBD1. V lost 5 bases, J lost 4 bases, and 5 bases stayed unmatched. The CDR3 is 14 amino acids. CDR1 SQVTM and CDR2 ANQGSEA come from the germline V gene. The CDR3: CSVTGQGTTGELFF. The CDR3 coding sequence is TGCAGCGTTACAGGACAGGGGACCACCGGGGAGCTGTTTTTT.

CDR3 DNA sequence: TGTGCCAGCAGCTTGGAACGGAGAACCTACGAGCAGTACTTC. Amino acids: CASSLERRTYEQYF. The V call is TRBV5-8, the J call TRBJ2-7, with unresolved D. The CDR3 is 14 residues long. The V end was cut by 0 bases, the J end by 2 bases, with 9 bases between. The V gene's germline CDR1 is SGHTS and CDR2 YDEGEE.